These 5 T cell receptor beta chains were all obtained from the same sample, sequenced in a study of Graves' ophthalmopathy and Graves' hyperthyroidism. TCR beta CDR3 amplification used RNA transcripts. The authors performed first-round RT-PCR with HTBI primers and then a second-round multiplex PCR. TCRdb redid the calling of the multiplex PCR reads with MiXCR, one entry per CDR3 protein. Among roughly 220,000 distinct CDR3 sequences, around 50% were seen once, and the ten largest hold roughly half. The sample taken for sequencing was peripheral blood. These receptors all come from an adult man with Graves' ophthalmopathy.

The V call is TRBV5-1, the J call TRBJ2-7; D remains unclear. CDR1 is SGHRS and CDR2 is YFSETQ in the germline V gene. The CDR3 totals 13 residues. The V gene lost 4 bases and the J gene lost 3 bases, with 11 bases spanning the gap. The CDR3 is CASSDGAYYEQYF. The CDR3 DNA sequence: TGCGCCAGCAGCGACGGCGCGTACTACGAGCAGTACTTC.

This clonotype was seen a few times. The chain is built from TRBV2 and TRBJ2-7, with 13 positions matching TRBD2. The CDR3 contains 14 residues. The germline V gene has CDR1 SNHLY and CDR2 FYNNEI. The V gene end was trimmed by 6 bases and the J gene end by 4 bases; junction bases not matched to a gene: 3. This chain's CDR3 is CASRRTSGGYEQYF. CDR3 coding DNA: TGTGCCAGCAGGCGGACTAGCGGGGGTTACGAGCAGTACTTC.

This clonotype was recorded once. The chain employs TRBV2 and TRBJ1-5; TRBD1 matches 7 bases. The length of the CDR3 is 15 residues. J was trimmed by 7 bases and V by 5 bases; bases with no gene match: 11. Per the germline V gene, CDR1 is SNHLY and CDR2 is FYNNEI. This chain's CDR3 is CASSYSPDRAQPQHF. CDR3 DNA sequence: TGTGCCAGCAGTTACAGCCCCGACAGGGCCCAGCCCCAGCATTTT.

The chain employs TRBV9 and TRBJ1-2, with a possible D match to TRBD1 (5 bases). The CDR3 extends over 15 amino acids. Germline V lookup: CDR1 SGDLS, CDR2 YYNGEE. V lost 4 bases and J lost 4, with 17 bases in between. The CDR3 coding sequence is TGTGCCAGCAGCCCAGAAGTGGGCGGGGGCTATGGCTACACCTTC. Translation: CASSPEVGGGYGYTF.

This chain uses TRBV24-1 with TRBJ1-2; perhaps TRBD1 as D (5 bases). V lost 4 bases, J lost 5 bases, and 13 bases lay in between. Germline V gene data show CDR1 as KGHDR and CDR2 as SFDVKD. The CDR3 spans 14 residues. The CDR3 nucleotides are TGTGCCACCAGTGACCCGGGACTAGATTATGGCTACACCTTC. As protein: CATSDPGLDYGYTF.